The 6 T cell receptor beta chains presented below share a single source sample, sequenced in a study of CD8+ T cells in alopecia areata. After isolation, RNA underwent reverse transcription to generate cDNA as the sequencing template. Data came from immunoSEQ multiplex PCR; TCRdb stores just in-frame clones and leaves some out. The data show around 140,000 clones, with 87% seen just once and more than 13% held by the top ten. Source: CD8+ T cells sorted from blood, taken at week 0. The receptors originated from a human donor with alopecia areata.

The gene calls are TRBV27 and TRBJ2-7; a possible D gene is TRBD2 (5 bases). The germline V gene has CDR1 MNHEY and CDR2 SMNVEV (reference sequence). CDR3 size: 14 residues. The V and J ends lost 6 bases and 5 bases respectively, with 17 bases between them. CDR3 sequence (DNA): TGTGCCAGCAGCCCCGGGATCCGACCCAACGAGCAGTACTTC. Translating gives CASSPGIRPNEQYF.

V is TRBV7-9 and J is TRBJ1-1; maybe TRBD1 (5 bases). This CDR3 is 16 amino acids long. Germline loops: CDR1 SEHNR, CDR2 FQNEAQ (reference sequence). V dropped 0 bases and J dropped 0 bases, with 11 bases sitting between them. The DNA for the CDR3 is TGTGCCAGCAGCTTAGCGCAGGGCGGGATGAACACTGAAGCTTTCTTT. Protein sequence: CASSLAQGGMNTEAFF.

V is TRBV7-9 and J is TRBJ2-7, with D possibly TRBD2 on 6 matching bases. The CDR3 has 15 amino acids. V gave up 4 bases and J gave up 4 bases, with 17 bases separating them. Germline lookup yields CDR1 SEHNR and CDR2 FQNEAQ (reference sequence). This CDR3 is CASSSAGTGAYEQYF. The CDR3 DNA follows: TGTGCCAGCAGCTCGGCCGGGACTGGGGCGTACGAGCAGTACTTC.

The J gene is TRBJ2-7, the V gene TRBV27; D remains unclear. Germline V gene lookup returns CDR1 MNHEY and CDR2 SMNVEV (reference sequence). The CDR3 covers 13 residues. V lost 3 bases and J lost 5, with 11 bases in between. CDR3 residues: CASSFQWVHEQYF. The CDR3 DNA reads as TGTGCCAGCAGTTTTCAGTGGGTCCACGAGCAGTACTTC.

The chain links TRBV9 to TRBJ2-3, with D hard to call. Trimming shortened V by 3 bases and J by 5 bases, and 7 bases separated the two germline ends. This CDR3 contains 12 residues. Germline CDR1 is SGDLS and CDR2 is YYNGEE. The DNA of the CDR3 is TGTGCCAGCAGCGCCCCTAGAGATACGCAGTATTTT. It yields the protein CASSAPRDTQYF. Full variable domain (rest looked up from reference TRBV9 and TRBJ2-3): DSGVTQTPKHLITATGQRVTLRCSPRSGDLSVYWYQQSLDQGLQFLIQYYNGEERAKGNILERFSAQQFPDLHSELNLSSLELGDSALYFCASSAPRDTQYFGPGTRLTVL.

This chain links TRBV29-1 with TRBJ2-7; 8 bases map to TRBD1. The germline CDR1 and CDR2 sequences are SQVTM and ANQGSEA. Trimming cost V 6 bases and J 3 bases; bases outside gene matches: 7. The CDR3 contains 13 residues. CDR3 region: CSVLPGTGYEQYF. CDR3 nucleotide sequence: TGCAGCGTACTTCCCGGGACAGGCTACGAGCAGTACTTC.